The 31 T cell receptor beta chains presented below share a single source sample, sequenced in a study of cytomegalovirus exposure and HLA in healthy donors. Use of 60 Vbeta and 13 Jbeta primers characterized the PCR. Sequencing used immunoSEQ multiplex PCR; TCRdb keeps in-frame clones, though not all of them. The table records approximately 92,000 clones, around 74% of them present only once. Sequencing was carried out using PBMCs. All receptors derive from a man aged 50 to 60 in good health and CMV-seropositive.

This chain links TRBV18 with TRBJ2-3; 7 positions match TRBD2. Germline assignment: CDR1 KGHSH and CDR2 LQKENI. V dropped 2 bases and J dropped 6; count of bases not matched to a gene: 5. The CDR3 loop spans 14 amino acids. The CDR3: CASSPSRTSDTQYF. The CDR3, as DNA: TGTGCCAGCTCACCATCCCGGACTAGTGATACGCAGTATTTT.

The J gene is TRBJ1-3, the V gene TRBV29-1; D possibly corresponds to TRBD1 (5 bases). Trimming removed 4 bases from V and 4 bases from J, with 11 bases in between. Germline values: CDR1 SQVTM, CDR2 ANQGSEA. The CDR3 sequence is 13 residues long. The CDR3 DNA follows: TGCAGCGTTGCCACAGGCCAAGGAAACACCATATATTTT. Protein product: CSVATGQGNTIYF.

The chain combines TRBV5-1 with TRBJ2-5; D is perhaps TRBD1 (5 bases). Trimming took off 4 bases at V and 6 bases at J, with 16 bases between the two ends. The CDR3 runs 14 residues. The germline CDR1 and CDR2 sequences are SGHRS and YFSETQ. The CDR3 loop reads CASSPEPGLQTQYF. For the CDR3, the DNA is TGCGCCAGCAGCCCCGAACCAGGGTTACAGACCCAGTACTTC.

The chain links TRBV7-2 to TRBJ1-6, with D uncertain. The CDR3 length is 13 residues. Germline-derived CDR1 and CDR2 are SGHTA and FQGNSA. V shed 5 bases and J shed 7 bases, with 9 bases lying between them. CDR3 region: CASSPIENSPLHF. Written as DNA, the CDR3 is TGTGCCAGCAGCCCAATAGAGAATTCACCCCTCCACTTT.

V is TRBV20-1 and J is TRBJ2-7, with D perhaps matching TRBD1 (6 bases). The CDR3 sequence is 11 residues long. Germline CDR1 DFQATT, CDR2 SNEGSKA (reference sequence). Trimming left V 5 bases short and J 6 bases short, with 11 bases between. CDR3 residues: CSAHTGSEQYF. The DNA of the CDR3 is TGCAGTGCTCACACAGGGTCCGAGCAGTACTTC.

The CDR3 sequence: CASSIRPGGDTEAFF. The CDR3 region has the DNA TGTGCCAGCAGCATACGTCCGGGGGGGGACACTGAAGCTTTCTTT. The chain joins TRBV9 to TRBJ1-1, with D possibly matching TRBD1 (5 bases). V lost 4 bases and J 3 bases, leaving 16 bases between the germline ends. Germline V gene sequence: CDR1 SGDLS, CDR2 YYNGEE. The CDR3 runs to 15 residues.

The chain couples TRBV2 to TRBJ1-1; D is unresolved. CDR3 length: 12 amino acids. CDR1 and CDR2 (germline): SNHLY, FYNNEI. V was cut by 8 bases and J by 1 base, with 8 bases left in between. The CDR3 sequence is CASWGANTEAFF. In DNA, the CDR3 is TGTGCCAGCTGGGGAGCGAACACTGAAGCTTTCTTT.

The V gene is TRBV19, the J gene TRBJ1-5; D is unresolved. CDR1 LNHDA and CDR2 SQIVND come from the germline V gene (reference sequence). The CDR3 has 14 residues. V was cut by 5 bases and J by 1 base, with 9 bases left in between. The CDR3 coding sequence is TGTGCCAGTAGTCCTCGAGGGAGCAATCAGCCCCAGCATTTT. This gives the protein CASSPRGSNQPQHF.

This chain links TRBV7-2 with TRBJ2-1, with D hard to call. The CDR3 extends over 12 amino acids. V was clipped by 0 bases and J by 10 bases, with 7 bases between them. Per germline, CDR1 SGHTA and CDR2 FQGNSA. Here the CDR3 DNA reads TGTGCCAGCAGCTTAGCGCGTATCGAGCAGTTCTTC. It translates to CASSLARIEQFF.

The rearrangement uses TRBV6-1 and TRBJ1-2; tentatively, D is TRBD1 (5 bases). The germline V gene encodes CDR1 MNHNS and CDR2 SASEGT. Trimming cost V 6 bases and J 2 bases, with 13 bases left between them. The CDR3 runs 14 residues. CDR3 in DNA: TGTGCCAGCAGGATGACAGTCTCCAACTATGGCTACACCTTC. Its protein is CASRMTVSNYGYTF.

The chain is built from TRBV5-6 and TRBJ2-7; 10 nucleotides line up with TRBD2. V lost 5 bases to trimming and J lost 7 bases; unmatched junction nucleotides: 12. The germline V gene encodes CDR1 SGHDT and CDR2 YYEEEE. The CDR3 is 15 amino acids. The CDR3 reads CASRPPSGGAGEQYF. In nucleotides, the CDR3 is TGTGCCAGCAGACCTCCAAGCGGGGGGGCGGGGGAGCAGTACTTC.

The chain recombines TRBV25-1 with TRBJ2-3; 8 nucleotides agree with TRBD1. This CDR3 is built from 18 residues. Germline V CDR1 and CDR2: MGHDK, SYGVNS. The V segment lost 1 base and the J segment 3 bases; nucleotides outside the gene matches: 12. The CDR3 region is CASSESWGPGGTTDTQYF. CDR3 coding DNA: TGTGCCAGCAGTGAATCGTGGGGGCCAGGGGGCACGACAGATACGCAGTATTTT. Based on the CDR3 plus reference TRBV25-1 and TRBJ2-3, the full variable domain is EADIYQTPRYLVIGTGKKITLECSQTMGHDKMYWYQQDPGMELHLIHYSYGVNSTEKGDLSSESTVSRIRTEHFPLTLESARPSHTSQYLCASSESWGPGGTTDTQYFGPGTRLTVL.

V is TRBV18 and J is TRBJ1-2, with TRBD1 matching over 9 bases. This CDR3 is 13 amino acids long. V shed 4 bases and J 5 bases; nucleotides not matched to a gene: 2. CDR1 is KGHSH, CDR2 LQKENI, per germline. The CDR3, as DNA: TGTGCCAGCTCACAACAGGGGGCGTATGGCTACACCTTC. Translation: CASSQQGAYGYTF.

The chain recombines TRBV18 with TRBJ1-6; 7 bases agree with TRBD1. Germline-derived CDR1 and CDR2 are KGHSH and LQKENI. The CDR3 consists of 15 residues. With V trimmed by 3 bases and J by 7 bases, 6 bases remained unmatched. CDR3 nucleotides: TGTGCCAGCTCACCTCAGGGGGTGAGGAATTCACCCCTCCACTTT. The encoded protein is CASSPQGVRNSPLHF.

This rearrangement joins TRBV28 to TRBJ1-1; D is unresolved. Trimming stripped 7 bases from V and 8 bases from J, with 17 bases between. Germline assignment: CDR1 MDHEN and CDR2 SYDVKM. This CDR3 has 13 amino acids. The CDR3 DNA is TGTGCCAGCACTCTATCCCCGGGGTTCGAAGCTTTCTTT. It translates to CASTLSPGFEAFF.

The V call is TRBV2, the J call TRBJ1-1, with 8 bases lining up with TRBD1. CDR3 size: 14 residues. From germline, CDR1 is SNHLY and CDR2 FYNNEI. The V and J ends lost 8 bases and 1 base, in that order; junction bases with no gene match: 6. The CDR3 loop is CASGPDRGNTEAFF. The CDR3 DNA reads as TGTGCCAGCGGACCAGACAGGGGGAACACTGAAGCTTTCTTT.

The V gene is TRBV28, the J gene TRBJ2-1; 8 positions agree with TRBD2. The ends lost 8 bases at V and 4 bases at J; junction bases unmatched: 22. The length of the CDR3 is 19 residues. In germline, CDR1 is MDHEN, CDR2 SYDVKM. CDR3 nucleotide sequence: TGTGCCAGCGGGGGGGTGGCGGGGGGCCACCGATTTCCGTACAATGAGCAGTTCTTC. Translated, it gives CASGGVAGGHRFPYNEQFF.

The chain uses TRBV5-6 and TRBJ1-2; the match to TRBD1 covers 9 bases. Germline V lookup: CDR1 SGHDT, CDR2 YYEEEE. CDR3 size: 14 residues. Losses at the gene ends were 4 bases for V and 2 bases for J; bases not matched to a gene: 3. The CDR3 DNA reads TGTGCCAGCAGCCGGGACAGGGAGAACTATGGCTACACCTTC. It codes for CASSRDRENYGYTF.

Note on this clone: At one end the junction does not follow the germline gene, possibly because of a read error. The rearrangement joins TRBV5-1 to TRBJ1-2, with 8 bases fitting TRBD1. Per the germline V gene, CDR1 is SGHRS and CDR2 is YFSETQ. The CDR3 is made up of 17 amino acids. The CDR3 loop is CASSLFGTGDSFYGYPF. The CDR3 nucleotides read TGCGCCAGCAGCTTGTTCGGGACAGGCGATTCGTTCTATGGCTACCCCTTC.

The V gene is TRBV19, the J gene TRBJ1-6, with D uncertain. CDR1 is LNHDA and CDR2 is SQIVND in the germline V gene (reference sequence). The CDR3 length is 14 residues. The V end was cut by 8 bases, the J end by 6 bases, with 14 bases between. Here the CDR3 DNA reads TGTGCCAGTTCGGAGCAGATTTTTAATTCACCCCTCCACTTT. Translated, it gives CASSEQIFNSPLHF.

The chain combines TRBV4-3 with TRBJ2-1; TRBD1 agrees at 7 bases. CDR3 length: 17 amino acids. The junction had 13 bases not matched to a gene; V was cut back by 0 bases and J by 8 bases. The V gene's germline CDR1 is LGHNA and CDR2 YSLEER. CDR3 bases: TGCGCCAGCAGCCAAGATCCGACAGGGCGAGTCGGCGATGAGCAGTTCTTC. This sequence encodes CASSQDPTGRVGDEQFF.

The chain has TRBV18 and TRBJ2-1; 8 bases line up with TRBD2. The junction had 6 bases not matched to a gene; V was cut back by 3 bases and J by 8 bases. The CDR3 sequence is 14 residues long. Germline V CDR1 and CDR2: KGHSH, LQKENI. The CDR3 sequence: CASSPPRGGYEQFF. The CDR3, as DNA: TGTGCCAGCTCACCTCCTCGGGGGGGCTATGAGCAGTTCTTC.

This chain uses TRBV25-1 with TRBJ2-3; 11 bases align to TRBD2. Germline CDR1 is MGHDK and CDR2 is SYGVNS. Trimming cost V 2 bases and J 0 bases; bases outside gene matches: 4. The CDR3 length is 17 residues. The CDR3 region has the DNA TGTGCCAGCAGTGAAGTACTAGCGGGGGATAGCACAGATACGCAGTATTTT. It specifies CASSEVLAGDSTDTQYF.

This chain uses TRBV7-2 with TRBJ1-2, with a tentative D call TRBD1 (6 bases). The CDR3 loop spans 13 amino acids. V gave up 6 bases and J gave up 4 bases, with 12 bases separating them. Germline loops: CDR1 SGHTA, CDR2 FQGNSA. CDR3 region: CASSSRGLYGYTF. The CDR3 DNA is TGTGCCAGCAGTTCCAGGGGCCTCTATGGCTACACCTTC.

CDR3 protein: CASSEGDRGNTEAFF. The CDR3 DNA follows: TGTGCCAGCAGTGAAGGGGACAGGGGGAACACTGAAGCTTTCTTT. This rearrangement joins TRBV6-1 to TRBJ1-1, with TRBD1 identical over 10 bases. Germline-derived CDR1 and CDR2 are MNHNS and SASEGT. This CDR3 is 15 amino acids long. With 1 base clipped from V and 1 base from J, the junction kept 0 bases outside the gene matches.

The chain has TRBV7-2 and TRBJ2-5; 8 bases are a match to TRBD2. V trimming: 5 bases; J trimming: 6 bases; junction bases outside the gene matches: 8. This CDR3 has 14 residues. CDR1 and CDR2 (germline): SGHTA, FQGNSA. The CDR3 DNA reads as TGTGCCAGCAGCGTTAGCGGGACCATCAAGACCCAGTACTTC. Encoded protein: CASSVSGTIKTQYF.

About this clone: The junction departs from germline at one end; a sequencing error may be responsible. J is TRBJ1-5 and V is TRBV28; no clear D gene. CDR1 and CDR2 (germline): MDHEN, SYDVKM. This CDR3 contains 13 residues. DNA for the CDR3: TGTGCCAGCAGATGGGAGAGCAATCAGCCCCAGAATTTT. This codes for CASRWESNQPQNF.

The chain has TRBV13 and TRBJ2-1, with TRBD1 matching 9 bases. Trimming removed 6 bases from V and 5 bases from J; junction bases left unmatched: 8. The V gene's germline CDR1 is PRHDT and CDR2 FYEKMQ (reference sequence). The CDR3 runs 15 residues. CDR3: CASRETGGLNNEQFF. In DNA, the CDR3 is TGTGCCAGCAGGGAAACAGGGGGCCTTAACAATGAGCAGTTCTTC.

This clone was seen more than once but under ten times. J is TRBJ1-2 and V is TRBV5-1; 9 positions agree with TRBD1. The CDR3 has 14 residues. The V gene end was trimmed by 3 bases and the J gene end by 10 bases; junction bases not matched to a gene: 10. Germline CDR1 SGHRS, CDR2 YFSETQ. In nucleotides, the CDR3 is TGCGCCAGCAGCTCCTCTCGCACAGGGGGCATCTACACCTTC. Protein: CASSSSRTGGIYTF.

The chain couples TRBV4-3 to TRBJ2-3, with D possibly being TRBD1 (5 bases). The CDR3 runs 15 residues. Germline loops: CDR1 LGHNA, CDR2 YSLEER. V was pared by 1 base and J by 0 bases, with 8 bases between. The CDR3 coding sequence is TGCGCCAGCAGCCAAGGGACAATAAGCACAGATACGCAGTATTTT. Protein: CASSQGTISTDTQYF.

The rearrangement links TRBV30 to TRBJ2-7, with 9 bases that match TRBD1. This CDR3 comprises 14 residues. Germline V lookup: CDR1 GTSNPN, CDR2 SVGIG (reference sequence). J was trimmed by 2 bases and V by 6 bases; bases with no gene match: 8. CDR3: CACLTGTGTYEQYF. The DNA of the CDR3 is TGTGCCTGCCTAACCGGGACAGGGACCTACGAGCAGTACTTC.